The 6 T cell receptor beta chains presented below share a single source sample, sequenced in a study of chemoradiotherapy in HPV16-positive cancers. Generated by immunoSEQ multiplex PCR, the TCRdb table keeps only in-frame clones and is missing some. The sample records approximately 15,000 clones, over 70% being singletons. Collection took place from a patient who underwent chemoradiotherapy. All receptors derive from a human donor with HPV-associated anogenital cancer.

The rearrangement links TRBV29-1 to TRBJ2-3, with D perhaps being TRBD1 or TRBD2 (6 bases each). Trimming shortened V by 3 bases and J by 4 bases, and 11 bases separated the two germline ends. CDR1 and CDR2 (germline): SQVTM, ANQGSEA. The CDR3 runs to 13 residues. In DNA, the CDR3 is TGCAGCGTTGACTCGGGGGCCGCAGATACGCAGTATTTT. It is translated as CSVDSGAADTQYF.

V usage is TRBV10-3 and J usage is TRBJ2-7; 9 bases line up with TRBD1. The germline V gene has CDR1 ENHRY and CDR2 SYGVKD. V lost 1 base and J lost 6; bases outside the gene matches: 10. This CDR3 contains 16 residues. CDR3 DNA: TGTGCCATCAGTGAGTTGCCGGGACAGGGAAAGGCCGAGCAGTACTTC. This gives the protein CAISELPGQGKAEQYF.

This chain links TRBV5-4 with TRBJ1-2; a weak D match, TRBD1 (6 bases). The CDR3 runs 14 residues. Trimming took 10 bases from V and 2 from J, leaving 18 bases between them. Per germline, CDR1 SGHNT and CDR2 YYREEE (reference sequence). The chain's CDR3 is CAARGKQGNYGYTF. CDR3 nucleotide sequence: TGTGCCGCTCGGGGGAAACAGGGAAACTATGGCTACACCTTC.

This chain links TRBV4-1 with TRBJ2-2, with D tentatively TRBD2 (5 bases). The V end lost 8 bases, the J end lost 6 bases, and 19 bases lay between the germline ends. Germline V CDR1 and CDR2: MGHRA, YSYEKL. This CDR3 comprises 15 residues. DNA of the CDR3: TGCGCCAGCCGAAGTGGAGAGGGTAGCGCCGGGGAGCTGTTTTTT. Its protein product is CASRSGEGSAGELFF.

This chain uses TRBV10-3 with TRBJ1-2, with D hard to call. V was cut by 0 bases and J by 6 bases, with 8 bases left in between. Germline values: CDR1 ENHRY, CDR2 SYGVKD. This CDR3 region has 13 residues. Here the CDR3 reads CAISESGGHGYTF. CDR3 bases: TGTGCCATCAGTGAGTCGGGAGGTCATGGCTACACCTTC.

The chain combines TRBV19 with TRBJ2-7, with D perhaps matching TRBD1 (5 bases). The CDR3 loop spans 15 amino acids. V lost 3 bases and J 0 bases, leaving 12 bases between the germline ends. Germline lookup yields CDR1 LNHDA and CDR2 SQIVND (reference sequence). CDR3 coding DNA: TGTGCCAGTAGTATCATCCCACAGGACTCCTACGAGCAGTACTTC. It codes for CASSIIPQDSYEQYF.